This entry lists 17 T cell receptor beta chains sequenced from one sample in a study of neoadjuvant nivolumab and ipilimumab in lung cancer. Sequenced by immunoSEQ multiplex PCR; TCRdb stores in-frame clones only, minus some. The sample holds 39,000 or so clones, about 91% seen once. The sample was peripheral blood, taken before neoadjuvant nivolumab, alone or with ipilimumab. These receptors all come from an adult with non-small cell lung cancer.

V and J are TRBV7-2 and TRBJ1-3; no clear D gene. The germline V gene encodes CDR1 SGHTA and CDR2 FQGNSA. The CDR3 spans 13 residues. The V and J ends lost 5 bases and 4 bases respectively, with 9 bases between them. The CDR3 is CASSPNPGNTIYF. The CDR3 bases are TGTGCCAGCAGCCCTAATCCGGGAAACACCATATATTTT.

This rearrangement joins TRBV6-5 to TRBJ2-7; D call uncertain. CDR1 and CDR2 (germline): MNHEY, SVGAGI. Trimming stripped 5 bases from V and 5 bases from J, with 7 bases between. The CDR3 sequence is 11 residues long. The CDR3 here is CASSLGNEQYF. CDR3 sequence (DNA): TGTGCCAGCAGTCTGGGGAACGAGCAGTACTTC.

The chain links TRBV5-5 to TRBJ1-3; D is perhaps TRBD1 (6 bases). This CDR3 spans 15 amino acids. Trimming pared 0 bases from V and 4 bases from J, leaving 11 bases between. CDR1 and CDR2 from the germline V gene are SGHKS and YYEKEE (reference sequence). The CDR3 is CASSLGGAGGNTIYF. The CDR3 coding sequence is TGTGCCAGCAGCTTGGGGGGGGCTGGCGGAAACACCATATATTTT.

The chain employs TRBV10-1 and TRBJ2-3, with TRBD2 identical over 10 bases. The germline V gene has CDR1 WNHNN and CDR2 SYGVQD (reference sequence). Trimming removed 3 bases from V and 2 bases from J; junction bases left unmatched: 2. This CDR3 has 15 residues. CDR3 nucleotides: TGCGCCAGCAGTGACGGACTAGCGGACACAGATACGCAGTATTTT. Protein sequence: CASSDGLADTDTQYF.

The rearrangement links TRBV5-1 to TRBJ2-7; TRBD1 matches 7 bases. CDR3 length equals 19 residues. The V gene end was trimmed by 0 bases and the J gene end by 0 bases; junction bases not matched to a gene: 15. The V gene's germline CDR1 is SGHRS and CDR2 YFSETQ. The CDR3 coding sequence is TGCGCCAGCAGCTTGGACTGGTCGGTCGGACAGGCCAACTCCTACGAGCAGTACTTC. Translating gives CASSLDWSVGQANSYEQYF. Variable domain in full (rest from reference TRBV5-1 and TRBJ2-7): KAGVTQTPRYLIKTRGQQVTLSCSPISGHRSVSWYQQTPGQGLQFLFEYFSETQRNKGNFPGRFSGRQFSNSRSEMNVSTLELGDSALYLCASSLDWSVGQANSYEQYFGPGTRLTVT.

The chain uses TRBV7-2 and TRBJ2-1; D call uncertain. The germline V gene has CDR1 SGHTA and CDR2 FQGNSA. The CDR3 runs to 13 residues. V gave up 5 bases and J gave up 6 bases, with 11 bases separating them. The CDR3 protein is CASSPYGPNEQFF. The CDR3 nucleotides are TGTGCCAGCAGCCCCTACGGCCCCAATGAGCAGTTCTTC.

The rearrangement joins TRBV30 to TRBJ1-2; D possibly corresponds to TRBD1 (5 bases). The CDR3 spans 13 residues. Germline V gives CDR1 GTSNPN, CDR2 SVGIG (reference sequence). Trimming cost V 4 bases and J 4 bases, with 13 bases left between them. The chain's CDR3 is CAWNRDRPYGYTF. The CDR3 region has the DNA TGTGCCTGGAACCGTGACAGACCCTATGGCTACACCTTC.

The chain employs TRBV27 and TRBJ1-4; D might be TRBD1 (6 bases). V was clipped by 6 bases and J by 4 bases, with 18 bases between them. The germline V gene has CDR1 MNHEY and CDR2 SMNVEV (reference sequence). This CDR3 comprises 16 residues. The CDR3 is CASRPRYRESNEKLFF. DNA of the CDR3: TGTGCCAGCAGACCACGATACAGGGAGAGTAATGAAAAACTGTTTTTT.

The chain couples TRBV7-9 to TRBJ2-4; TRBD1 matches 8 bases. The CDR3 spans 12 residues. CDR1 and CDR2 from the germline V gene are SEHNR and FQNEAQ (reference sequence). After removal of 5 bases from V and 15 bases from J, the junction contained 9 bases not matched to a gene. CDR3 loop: CASSIVDRVRYF. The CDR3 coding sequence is TGTGCCAGCAGCATAGTGGACAGGGTTCGGTACTTC.

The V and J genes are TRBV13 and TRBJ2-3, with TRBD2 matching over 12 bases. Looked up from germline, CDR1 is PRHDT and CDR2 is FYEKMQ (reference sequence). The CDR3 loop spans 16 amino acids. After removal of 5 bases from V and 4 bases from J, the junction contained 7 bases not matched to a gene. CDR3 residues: CASSLWTSGVADTQYF. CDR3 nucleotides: TGTGCCAGCAGCCTTTGGACTAGCGGGGTGGCAGATACGCAGTATTTT.

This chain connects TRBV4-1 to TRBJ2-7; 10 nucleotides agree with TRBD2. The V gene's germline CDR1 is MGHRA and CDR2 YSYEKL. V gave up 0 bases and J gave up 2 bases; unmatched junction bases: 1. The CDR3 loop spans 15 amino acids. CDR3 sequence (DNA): TGCGCCAGCAGCCAAGAACTAGCGGGGACCTACGAGCAGTACTTC. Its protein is CASSQELAGTYEQYF.

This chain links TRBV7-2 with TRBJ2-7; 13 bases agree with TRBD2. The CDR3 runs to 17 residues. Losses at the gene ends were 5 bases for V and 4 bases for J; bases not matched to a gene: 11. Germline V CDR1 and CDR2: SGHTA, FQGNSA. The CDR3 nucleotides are TGTGCCAGCAGCCTGGGACTAGCGGGGAAAAGTACGTACGAGCAGTACTTC. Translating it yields CASSLGLAGKSTYEQYF. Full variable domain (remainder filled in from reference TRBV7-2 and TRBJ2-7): GAGVSQSPSNKVTEKGKDVELRCDPISGHTALYWYRQSLGQGLEFLIYFQGNSAPDKSGLPSDRFSAERTGGSVSTLTIQRTQQEDSAVYLCASSLGLAGKSTYEQYFGPGTRLTVT.

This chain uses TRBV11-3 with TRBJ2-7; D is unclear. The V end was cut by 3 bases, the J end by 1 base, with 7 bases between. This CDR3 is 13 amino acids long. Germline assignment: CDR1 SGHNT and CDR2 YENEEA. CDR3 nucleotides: TGTGCCAGCAGCTTGACGGATTCCTACGAGCAGTACTTC. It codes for CASSLTDSYEQYF.

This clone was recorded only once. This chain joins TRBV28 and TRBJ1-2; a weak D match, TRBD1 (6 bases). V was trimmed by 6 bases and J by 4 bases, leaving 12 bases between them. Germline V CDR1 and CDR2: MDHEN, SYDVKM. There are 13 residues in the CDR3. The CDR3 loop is CASSLTGLYGYTF. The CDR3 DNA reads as TGTGCCAGCAGCTTAACAGGGCTCTATGGCTACACCTTC.

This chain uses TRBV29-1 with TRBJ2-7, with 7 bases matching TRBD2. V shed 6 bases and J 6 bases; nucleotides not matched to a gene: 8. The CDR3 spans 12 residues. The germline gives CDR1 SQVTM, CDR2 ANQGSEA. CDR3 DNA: TGCAGCGTGCAAAGCGGGACTCCCGAGCAGTACTTC. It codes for CSVQSGTPEQYF.

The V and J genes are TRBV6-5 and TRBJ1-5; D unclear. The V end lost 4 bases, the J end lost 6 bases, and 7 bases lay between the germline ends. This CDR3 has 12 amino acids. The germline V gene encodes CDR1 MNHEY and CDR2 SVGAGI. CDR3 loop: CASSFLGQPQHF. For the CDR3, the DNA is TGTGCCAGCAGTTTCTTAGGTCAGCCCCAGCATTTT.

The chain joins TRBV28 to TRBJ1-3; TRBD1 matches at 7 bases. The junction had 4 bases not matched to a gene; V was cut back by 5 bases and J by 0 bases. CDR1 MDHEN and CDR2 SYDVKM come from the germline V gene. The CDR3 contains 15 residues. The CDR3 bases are TGTGCCAGCAGTCCAGGGACAGCCTCTGGAAACACCATATATTTT. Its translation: CASSPGTASGNTIYF. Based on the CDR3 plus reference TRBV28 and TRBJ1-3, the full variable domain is DVKVTQSSRYLVKRTGEKVFLECVQDMDHENMFWYRQDPGLGLRLIYFSYDVKMKEKGDIPEGYSVSREKKERFSLILESASTNQTSMYLCASSPGTASGNTIYFGEGSWLTVV.